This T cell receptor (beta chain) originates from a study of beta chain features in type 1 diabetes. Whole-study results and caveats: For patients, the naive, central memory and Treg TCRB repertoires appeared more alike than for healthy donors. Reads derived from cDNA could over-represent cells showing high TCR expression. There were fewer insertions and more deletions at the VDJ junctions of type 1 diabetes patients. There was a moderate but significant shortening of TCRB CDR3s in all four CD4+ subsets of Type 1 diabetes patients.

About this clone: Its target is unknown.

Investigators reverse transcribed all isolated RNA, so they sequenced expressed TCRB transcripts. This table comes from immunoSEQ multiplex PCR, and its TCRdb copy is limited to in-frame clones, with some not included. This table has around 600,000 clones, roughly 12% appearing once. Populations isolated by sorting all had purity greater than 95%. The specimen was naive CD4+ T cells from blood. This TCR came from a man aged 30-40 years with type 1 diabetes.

The CDR3, as DNA: TGCGCCAGCAGCTTCGGACTAGCGGGGACTGGAGAGACCCAGTACTTC. It codes for CASSFGLAGTGETQYF. The chain uses TRBV5-1 and TRBJ2-5; 12 nucleotides align to TRBD2. Germline values: CDR1 SGHRS, CDR2 YFSETQ. The V segment lost 2 bases and the J segment 4 bases; nucleotides outside the gene matches: 6. The length of the CDR3 is 16 residues.